These T cell receptor beta chains were read from a single sample in a study of T cell clones after liver transplantation. Some clones are missing from TCRdb's copy, which holds only in-frame ones; the method was immunoSEQ multiplex PCR. Altogether about 51,000 clones are present, roughly 70% being singletons, with the ten largest covering about a tenth. Source: CD4+ T cells from blood, taken approximately 54 months after liver transplant. These receptors originate from a human patient who received a liver transplant. Certain T cells may be donor cells from the graft. Both conserved end residues are part of each CDR3. A D gene is named only where the DNA matches it firmly. Some rows have no size entry. The others give once, few or many, or a class for an expanded clone.

d_gene	abundance	len	v_gene	j_gene	CDR3aa	CDR3nt
NA	medium-sized	16	TRBV11-2	TRBJ2-1	CASSPLGRGSWNEQFF	TGTGCCAGCAGCCCTCTCGGCAGGGGTTCATGGAATGAGCAGTTCTTC
NA	NA	13	TRBV14	TRBJ2-3	CASSQGEGDTQYF	TGTGCCAGCAGCCAAGGTGAAGGAGATACGCAGTATTTT
NA	once	15	TRBV11-1	TRBJ2-7	CASSFGRQTGGEQYF	TGTGCCAGCAGCTTTGGCCGGCAGACCGGAGGCGAGCAGTACTTC
NA	NA	15	TRBV6-6	TRBJ2-2	CASSYGAGNTGELFF	TGTGCCAGCAGCTACGGCGCAGGGAACACCGGGGAGCTGTTTTTT
TRBD1	NA	14	TRBV10-3	TRBJ1-5	CAISVDRSNQPQHF	TGTGCCATCAGTGTGGACAGGAGCAATCAGCCCCAGCATTTT
NA	few	15	TRBV6-1	TRBJ2-5	CASSESRPGWETQYF	TGTGCCAGCAGTGAAAGTAGACCGGGTTGGGAGACCCAGTACTTC
NA	NA	13	TRBV6-5	TRBJ2-7	CASSYYRDYEQYF	TGTGCCAGCAGTTACTACAGGGACTACGAGCAGTACTTC
NA	NA	16	TRBV5-6	TRBJ1-2	CASSGLGRAANYGYTF	TGTGCCAGCAGCGGCCTCGGGAGGGCAGCTAACTATGGCTACACCTTC
NA	NA	13	TRBV19	TRBJ1-1	CASSITANTEAFF	TGTGCCAGTAGTATAACAGCTAACACTGAAGCTTTCTTT
TRBD1	once	15	TRBV27	TRBJ2-3	CASSSRGQGADTQYF	TGTGCCAGCAGTTCACGCGGACAGGGCGCAGATACGCAGTATTTT
NA	few	11	TRBV28	TRBJ2-7	CASSLGPEQYF	TGTGCCAGCAGTTTAGGACCCGAGCAGTACTTC
TRBD1	NA	15	TRBV11-2	TRBJ2-7	CASRPRTGFGYEQYF	TGTGCCAGCAGGCCACGGACAGGGTTTGGCTACGAGCAGTACTTC
NA	NA	15	TRBV7-2	TRBJ1-1	CASSPGQTLNTEAFF	TGTGCCAGCAGCCCCGGACAGACTTTGAACACTGAAGCTTTCTTT
NA	NA	14	TRBV27	TRBJ1-2	CASSSSRDLYGYTF	TGTGCCAGCAGTTCGTCCCGGGACCTTTATGGCTACACCTTC
TRBD1	NA	16	TRBV5-1	TRBJ1-1	CASSSRDRGANTEAFF	TGCGCCAGCAGCTCCCGGGACAGGGGAGCGAACACTGAAGCTTTCTTT
TRBD1	NA	13	TRBV15	TRBJ1-2	CATSGQGAGGYTF	TGTGCCACCAGCGGACAGGGGGCCGGAGGCTACACCTTC
TRBD1	NA	16	TRBV19	TRBJ2-7	CASSMAGQGGSYEQYF	TGTGCCAGTAGTATGGCGGGACAGGGTGGATCCTACGAGCAGTACTTC
NA	NA	11	TRBV6-5	TRBJ1-3	CASSYPSEVNF	TGTGCCAGCAGTTACCCTTCCGAGGTCAATTTT
NA	NA	14	TRBV4-2	TRBJ2-7	CASRQGAETYEQYF	TGTGCCAGCAGACAAGGAGCGGAAACCTACGAGCAGTACTTC
NA	few	14	TRBV6-1	TRBJ2-7	CASRNQRVLYEQYF	TGTGCCTCCAGAAATCAACGCGTCCTCTACGAGCAGTACTTC
NA	NA	14	TRBV18	TRBJ1-1	CASSPLELYTEAFF	TGTGCCAGCTCACCCCTCGAACTATACACTGAAGCTTTCTTT
NA	NA	14	TRBV6-1	TRBJ1-5	CASRPGGGGQPQHF	TGTGCCAGCAGACCGGGGGGGGGAGGTCAGCCCCAGCATTTT
NA	once	12	TRBV5-4	TRBJ1-2	CASSFQGAGYTF	TGTGCCAGCAGCTTTCAGGGTGCGGGCTACACCTTC
NA	few	14	TRBV19	TRBJ2-1	CASTAASGYNEQFF	TGTGCCAGTACCGCGGCGAGCGGTTACAATGAGCAGTTCTTC
NA	medium-sized	13	TRBV6-1	TRBJ2-4	CASSDRRGDIQYF	TGTGCCAGCAGTGACAGACGCGGGGACATTCAGTACTTC
NA	NA	15	TRBV5-5	TRBJ2-3	CASTNFARISDTQYF	TGTGCCAGCACCAACTTTGCGAGGATCTCAGATACGCAGTATTTT
NA	NA	18	TRBV7-2	TRBJ2-3	CASSQGGGLLLGTDTQYF	TGTGCCAGCAGCCAAGGAGGGGGACTACTACTTGGGACAGATACGCAGTATTTT
NA	NA	14	TRBV19	TRBJ2-7	CASSIGGETDEQYF	TGTGCCAGTAGTATAGGAGGGGAGACAGACGAGCAGTACTTC
NA	once	13	TRBV11-2	TRBJ1-2	CASSLDRGYGYTF	TGTGCCAGCAGCTTAGACAGGGGCTATGGCTACACCTTC
TRBD2	NA	14	TRBV25-1	TRBJ2-3	CASSTGTIPMAQYF	TGTGCCAGCAGTACCGGGACTATCCCTATGGCGCAGTATTTT
NA	NA	14	TRBV28	TRBJ1-5	CASAVGYSNQPQHF	TGTGCCAGCGCCGTAGGCTATAGCAATCAGCCCCAGCATTTT